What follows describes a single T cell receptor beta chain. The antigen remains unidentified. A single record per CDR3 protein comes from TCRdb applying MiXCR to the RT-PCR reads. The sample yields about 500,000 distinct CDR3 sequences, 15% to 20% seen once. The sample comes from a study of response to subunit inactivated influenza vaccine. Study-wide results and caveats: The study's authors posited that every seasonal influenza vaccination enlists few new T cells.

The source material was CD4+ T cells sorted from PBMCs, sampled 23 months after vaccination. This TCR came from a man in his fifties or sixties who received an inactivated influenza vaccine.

The CDR3 spells CSVALSSAETQYF. CDR3 sequence (DNA): TGCAGCGTCGCCTTATCGAGTGCGGAGACCCAGTACTTC. The chain couples TRBV29-1 to TRBJ2-5; D call uncertain. Trimming removed 6 bases at V and 5 bases at J, with 16 bases between. The CDR3 sequence is 13 residues long. CDR1 SQVTM and CDR2 ANQGSEA come from the germline V gene.